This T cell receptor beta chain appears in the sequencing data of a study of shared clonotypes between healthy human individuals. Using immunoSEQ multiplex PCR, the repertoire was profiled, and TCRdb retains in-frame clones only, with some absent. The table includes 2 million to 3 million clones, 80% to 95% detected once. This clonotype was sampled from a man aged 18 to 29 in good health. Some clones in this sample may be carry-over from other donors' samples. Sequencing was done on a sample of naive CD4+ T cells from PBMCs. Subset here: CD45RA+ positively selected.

CDR3 sequence reads: CASSKSGVQPQHF. The CDR3 DNA reads TGTGCCAGTAGTAAATCAGGGGTCCAGCCCCAGCATTTT. V and J are TRBV19 and TRBJ1-5, with a weak D call TRBD1 (6 bases). From germline, CDR1 is LNHDA and CDR2 SQIVND (reference sequence). The CDR3 is made up of 13 amino acids. Trimming shortened V by 4 bases and J by 7 bases, and 11 bases separated the two germline ends.